This entry concerns a single TCR beta chain. Its antigen is undetermined. This sample was included in a study of cytomegalovirus exposure and HLA in healthy donors. PCR was performed using 60 Vbeta and 13 Jbeta primers. Method: immunoSEQ multiplex PCR; TCRdb's copy keeps in-frame clones and lacks some. Of about 140,000 clones listed, about 80% are singletons. Overall study findings and caveats: The study flagged 150 to 200 TCR beta chains as cytomegalovirus-associated.

The CDR3 length is 17 residues. V lost 5 bases to trimming and J lost 6 bases; unmatched junction nucleotides: 11. Germline assignment: CDR1 LNHDA and CDR2 SQIVND (reference sequence). Sequencing used PBMCs. The clonotype was recovered from a man aged 35 to 55 in good health and CMV-seronegative. The V and J genes are TRBV19 and TRBJ2-2, with 11 bases matching TRBD1. The CDR3, as DNA: TGTGCCAGTAGTTTTCGGTCGGGGACAGGGGGGCCCGGGGAGCTGTTTTTT. Its translation is CASSFRSGTGGPGELFF.